This T cell receptor beta chain was sequenced during a study of cytomegalovirus exposure and HLA in healthy donors. Study background: Assignment to the Caucasian-associated ancestry cluster applied to 75% to 85% of the 300 to 500 genotyped donors.

Notes on the study in general: A highly shared variant cluster was judged a likely technical artifact. Cytomegalovirus-associated status was assigned to approximately 160 TCR beta chains.

Turning to this clone: The antigen is unknown.

Primers for the PCR totalled 60 Vbeta and 13 Jbeta. Data came from immunoSEQ multiplex PCR; TCRdb stores just in-frame clones and leaves some out. In the table there are 140,000 to 150,000 clones, around 66% of which are singletons. Germline trimming cut 7 bases from V and 3 bases from J; bases unmatched to any gene: 8. Germline V gene sequence: CDR1 MNHNY, CDR2 SVGAGI (reference sequence). The CDR3 is made up of 15 amino acids. Sequencing was done on a sample of PBMCs. The sequence was collected from a woman aged 60-75 years in good health and CMV-seronegative. This chain uses TRBV6-6 with TRBJ2-2; TRBD1 matches at 7 bases. The CDR3 region is CASKPEGAHTGELFF. The CDR3 DNA reads as TGTGCCAGCAAACCCGAGGGGGCCCACACCGGGGAGCTGTTTTTT.